This T cell receptor beta chain was sequenced in a study of blood T cell repertoires in COVID-19. Study information: Material from acute and convalescent COVID-19 was sourced from the United States, Italy and Spain.

Using immunoSEQ multiplex PCR, the repertoire was profiled, and TCRdb retains in-frame clones only, with some absent. The sample includes some 220,000 clones, 83% of them seen just once. The CDR3 is 15 amino acids. V trimming: 6 bases; J trimming: 4 bases; junction bases outside the gene matches: 5. CDR1 and CDR2 (germline): SGHAT, FQNNGV. The TCR sequence derives from a human donor in a cohort sampled during active COVID-19. The specimen sequenced was peripheral blood. The chain carries TRBV11-2 and TRBJ2-7; TRBD2 matches 14 bases. The CDR3, as DNA: TGTGCCAGCAGGGGACTAGCGGGAGTTCCGTACGAGCAGTACTTC. The encoded protein is CASRGLAGVPYEQYF.